This record concerns one TCR beta chain sequence. The antigen remains unidentified. This specimen belongs to a study of cytomegalovirus exposure and HLA in healthy donors. About the study: Early release data held about 85 million unique TCRs from HLA-typed donors.

Vbeta (60) and Jbeta (13) primers were used in the PCR. Here immunoSEQ multiplex PCR was the method, and the copy in TCRdb shows in-frame clones only, minus some. The table has roughly 130,000 clones, approximately 80% seen once; the top ten hold roughly 2.5%. This CDR3 contains 13 residues. Germline CDR1 reads MNHEY; CDR2 reads SMNVEV (reference sequence). V lost 0 bases and J lost 5, with 6 bases in between. Broader study findings: Later analysis showed TCR association rates varying by HLA locus, highest for DRB1 and lowest for HLA-C. There were under 200 TCR beta chains listed as cytomegalovirus-associated.

The gene calls are TRBV27 and TRBJ2-3; D uncertain. Sequencing was performed on PBMCs. The source of this sequence is a boy between 2 and 10 years old in good health and CMV-seronegative. CDR3 sequence: CASSLSPGDTQYF. In DNA form, the CDR3 reads TGTGCCAGCAGTTTATCGCCCGGAGATACGCAGTATTTT.